Listed here is a single TCR beta chain. Its antigen is undetermined. This sample was included in a study of cytomegalovirus exposure and HLA in healthy donors. Study details: The Caucasian-associated ancestry cluster held roughly 78% of 398 genotyped donors.

Primers: 60 Vbeta forward and 13 Jbeta reverse. Repertoires were generated with immunoSEQ multiplex PCR, while TCRdb's copy carries only in-frame clones and drops some. The sample includes some 160,000 clones, about 72% of them seen just once. The CDR3 loop spans 14 amino acids. Germline values: CDR1 SGHDT, CDR2 YYEEEE. V was trimmed by 7 bases and J by 1 base, leaving 15 bases between them. Study results and caveats: In a later analysis, CMV-associated beta chains were mostly HLA-associated, it appeared. Reportedly, a later analysis found an Asian-associated ancestry cluster had fewer N-insertions than the roughly 700-donor mean.

This chain joins TRBV5-6 and TRBJ2-7, with a tentative D call TRBD2 (7 bases). The sequencing input was PBMCs. This TCR was sampled from a man between 40 and 49 years old in good health and CMV-seronegative. CDR3 protein: CASWSKGGSYEQYF. CDR3 nucleotides: TGTGCCAGCTGGAGTAAGGGGGGGTCCTACGAGCAGTACTTC.